This T cell receptor beta chain originates from a study of T-cell memory formation after mild COVID-19 (dated by TCRdb to about 2021). Looking at the study overall: Most TCR sequence clusters were specific to one of the two donors. In two donors, T-cell clones that expanded and contracted after mild COVID-19 were followed by sequencing TCRalpha and TCRbeta repertoires longitudinally. The cohort was made up of two young adult volunteers, one female and one male, who were previously healthy. Results the study describes overall, beyond this receptor: SARS-CoV-2 specificity was not confirmed for the second-wave clones peaking on day 37. Clones that contracted from day 15 to 85 showed balanced CD4/CD8 phenotypes, whereas a second wave of clones that expanded from day 15 to 37 leaned towards CD4+. Some responding clones were found in pre-infection memory, which suggests that pre-existing cross-reactive memory T cells took part in the SARS-CoV-2 response. Only a couple of mild cases were covered in the study, and larger cohorts including severe cases with pre-infection samples were considered necessary. Contracting CD4+ clones were located mainly in the CM and EM memory subsets, whereas CD8+ clones were found to be enriched in EMRA.

Turning to this clonotype: It lacks a known antigen. No quality values exist for individual bases; no much larger clone is one base distant.

Instrument on record: Illumina NovaSeq 6000. Using 5'RACE with constant-segment primers, TCRalpha and TCRbeta cDNA libraries were constructed, with sample barcodes and unique molecular identifiers added in the process. RNA was extracted from every sample with Trizol reagent. Libraries were amplified in two PCR steps, with a second sample barcode and Illumina TruSeq adapters added in the second step. Libraries were sequenced on an Illumina NovaSeq with 2 x 150 bp paired-end reads. In the original analysis: Reads were demultiplexed and collapsed into UMI-guided consensus sequences with migec v1.2.7. Using mixcr v2.1.11, UMI consensuses were aligned to TRA and TRB V and J templates and then assembled into clonotypes. A clonotype was counted as expanded or contracted only when both edgeR and NoisET called the clonotype significant, with the noise models trained on biological replicates. For edgeR calls, a false discovery rate-adjusted p below 0.01 and a log2 fold-change threshold of 1 were applied. As an exploratory analysis of dynamics, PCA with hierarchical clustering was applied to max-normalized trajectories of the 1000 most abundant clonotypes. The CD4 or CD8 phenotype of responding clones was assigned using the separately sequenced CD4+ and CD8+ repertoires. TCRdb reworked the public reads: Q25 trimming with fastp, MiXCR clone assembly, productive beta chains retained. Rows with a matching CDR3 protein are joined into one entry that keeps the most common DNA and genes. The V and J calls follow TCRdb's processing rather than the paper's. The sample includes 400,000 to 500,000 distinct CDR3 sequences, with less than 25% observed a single time. The top ten clonotypes cover 8.5% to 9% of the sample.

Ficoll-Paque density gradient centrifugation was the method used to isolate PBMCs. This sequence was found in an adult woman who had mild COVID-19 (a few samples of this study predate the infection). The sample titles of this study are shuffled in the database, so cell type and time point are left out; the donor was told from shared clones. Sequenced material: PBMCs or a T cell subset sorted from them (not recorded which).

The sequenced DNA: TGTGCCAGCAGCTTGCGGACAGGTAGCACAGATACGCAGTATTTT. Its coded protein is CASSLRTGSTDTQYF. The chain employs TRBV5-4 and TRBJ2-3, and 7 junction bases match TRBD1. V ends up 1 base short and J 0 bases short, with an unmatched junction base count of 2. The CDR3 covers 15 residues, taking in both the cysteine and the phenylalanine. CDR3 DNA only is kept here, 45 bases in frame from base 1. From the germline V gene (reference sequence), CDR1 is SGHNT and CDR2 is YYREEE.